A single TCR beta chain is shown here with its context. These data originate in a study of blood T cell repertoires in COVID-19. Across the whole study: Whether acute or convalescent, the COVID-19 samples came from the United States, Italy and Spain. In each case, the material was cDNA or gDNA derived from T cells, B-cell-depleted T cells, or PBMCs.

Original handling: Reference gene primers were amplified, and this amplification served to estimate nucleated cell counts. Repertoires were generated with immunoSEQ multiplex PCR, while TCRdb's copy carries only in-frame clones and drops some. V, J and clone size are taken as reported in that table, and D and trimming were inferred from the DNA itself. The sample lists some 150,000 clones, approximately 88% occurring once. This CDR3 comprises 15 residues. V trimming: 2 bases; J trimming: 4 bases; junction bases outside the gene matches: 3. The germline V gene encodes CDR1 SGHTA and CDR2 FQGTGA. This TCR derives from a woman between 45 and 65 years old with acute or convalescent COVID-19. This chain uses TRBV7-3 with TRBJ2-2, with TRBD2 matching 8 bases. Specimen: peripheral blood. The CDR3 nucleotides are TGTGCCAGCAGCTTATTTAGCGGGGTCACCGGGGAGCTGTTTTTT. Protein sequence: CASSLFSGVTGELFF.